This TCR beta chain was sequenced in a study of T cells in Graves' hyperthyroidism and ophthalmopathy. RNA transcripts yielded amplified TCR beta CDR3 regions. First-round RT-PCR with HTBI primers amplified the TCR CDR3 region. Via MiXCR, TCRdb re-called the multiplex PCR reads, giving one row per CDR3 protein. The data contain hundreds of thousands of distinct CDR3 sequences, 13% to 15% of them singletons. Diagnoses were made from clinical symptoms, serum measures (thyroxine and TRAb), thyroid ultrasound and orbital computed tomography. This clonotype came up a few times. Trimming pared 0 bases from V and 9 bases from J, leaving 14 bases between. Germline CDR1 reads LGHNA; CDR2 reads YSLEER. CDR3 size: 14 residues.

The sample taken for sequencing was blood. The TCR was taken from a woman under 30 with Graves' hyperthyroidism. The chain carries TRBV4-3 and TRBJ2-5; D could derive from TRBD1 or TRBD2 (5 bases each). Here the CDR3 reads CASSQDLGRGSQYF. The CDR3 nucleotides are TGCGCCAGCAGCCAAGATCTGGGGCGCGGGTCCCAGTACTTC.